This T cell receptor beta chain was sequenced for a study of T cell responses to AZD1222 COVID-19 vaccine. The wider study: Some second doses came at about 4 weeks and others at about 12 weeks; these were pooled. Whole-study results and caveats: Most donors were white British, females outnumbered males, and clonal diversity was possibly underestimated. The study reported that nearly half of spike-specific TCRs target unmutated variant regions.

The germline gives CDR1 SNHLY, CDR2 FYNNEI. Trimming left V 5 bases short and J 6 bases short, with 11 bases between. This CDR3 is built from 13 residues. Regarding this clone: Its antigen is currently unknown.

The assay was immunoSEQ multiplex PCR, and TCRdb's table has in-frame clones only and misses some. The table records tens of thousands of clones, 90% to 95% of them present only once. This chain links TRBV2 with TRBJ1-5, with no clear D. The sequence was obtained from an adult in good health. The material was peripheral blood, obtained on day 0 of AZD1222 vaccination. The CDR3 nucleotides are TGTGCCAGCAGTCCCACCCGAAGTCAGCCCCAGCATTTT. It specifies CASSPTRSQPQHF.